Each of the 7 T cell receptor beta chains below was sequenced from the same sample in a study of PD-1 blockade in mismatch repair-deficient tumors. Using immunoSEQ multiplex PCR, the repertoire was profiled, and TCRdb retains in-frame clones only, with some absent. This table holds tens of thousands of clones, about 72% found once. The source was peripheral blood, collected 2 weeks after starting pembrolizumab. The source is an adult with mismatch repair-deficient cancer.

The chain recombines TRBV11-3 with TRBJ2-1; D is uncertain. Germline V lookup: CDR1 SGHNT, CDR2 YENEEA. V was cut by 4 bases and J by 0 bases, with 16 bases left in between. CDR3 length: 17 residues. DNA of the CDR3: TGTGCCAGCAGCTCCCTACCATTTGCAAGCTCCTACAATGAGCAGTTCTTC. Translation gives CASSSLPFASSYNEQFF.

The chain joins TRBV7-2 to TRBJ1-2; tentatively, D is TRBD1 (5 bases). Germline V CDR1 and CDR2: SGHTA, FQGNSA. The V end was cut by 5 bases, the J end by 7 bases, with 11 bases between. CDR3 length: 12 amino acids. The CDR3: CASSPGRGGYTF. CDR3 DNA: TGTGCCAGCAGCCCGGGACGGGGTGGCTACACCTTC.

The chain joins TRBV7-3 to TRBJ2-3; 9 nucleotides match TRBD2. Trimming at V came to 7 bases and at J to 5 bases, leaving 10 bases not matched to a gene. Per the germline V gene, CDR1 is SGHTA and CDR2 is FQGTGA. This CDR3 comprises 15 residues. CDR3 coding DNA: TGTGCCAGCACTTTTAGCGGGAGTTTGGGAGATACGCAGTATTTT. It is translated as CASTFSGSLGDTQYF.

This chain joins TRBV7-2 and TRBJ2-3; TRBD2 agrees at 7 bases. V shed 0 bases and J 5 bases; nucleotides not matched to a gene: 8. This CDR3 contains 16 residues. Germline CDR1 is SGHTA and CDR2 is FQGNSA. This chain's CDR3 is CASSLAPTGGLDTQYF. CDR3 nucleotide sequence: TGTGCCAGCAGCTTAGCACCAACGGGAGGATTAGATACGCAGTATTTT.

The V gene is TRBV29-1, the J gene TRBJ2-7, with TRBD1 identical over 10 bases. CDR1 SQVTM and CDR2 ANQGSEA come from the germline V gene. CDR3 length equals 15 residues. J lost 0 bases, V lost 4 bases, and 6 bases had no gene match. Here the CDR3 DNA reads TGCAGCGTTGTTCTGGGACAGGGGAGCTCCTACGAGCAGTACTTC. This translates into CSVVLGQGSSYEQYF.

V and J are TRBV10-3 and TRBJ2-2; TRBD1 agrees at 7 bases. The CDR3 has 14 amino acids. The germline V gene has CDR1 ENHRY and CDR2 SYGVKD. V gave up 8 bases and J gave up 1 base; unmatched junction bases: 4. CDR3 amino acids: CAIGRTGNTGELFF. The CDR3 region has the DNA TGTGCCATCGGGCGGACAGGGAACACCGGGGAGCTGTTTTTT.

A few counts support this clone. The chain is built from TRBV28 and TRBJ1-1; the D is unclear. The V end was cut by 6 bases, the J end by 6 bases, with 11 bases between. Germline CDR1 MDHEN, CDR2 SYDVKM. The CDR3 covers 12 residues. The CDR3 loop reads CASRQINSEAFF. In DNA form, the CDR3 reads TGTGCCAGCAGACAAATCAATTCTGAAGCTTTCTTT.